Described below is a single T cell receptor beta chain sequence and its context. Its cognate antigen has yet to be identified. It has no much larger one-base neighbor in the sample; base qualities were not kept. The entry originates in a study of blood T cell repertoires in COVID-19 (TCRdb year 2020). Broadly, across the study: Samples covering the acute and convalescent phases of COVID-19 were provided by collaborators in the United States, Italy and Spain. The prospective study material was composed of cDNA or gDNA derived from T cells, B-cell-depleted T cells, or PBMCs. Samples came from the ongoing ImmuneRACE study (first 160 participants) plus 1,254 subjects from 6 global collaborators. Sample metadata almost always included a de-identified subject ID, COVID-19 status, age in years and sex. A freely available public database, intended as a resource for researchers studying the immune response to SARS-CoV-2, is where the repertoires were released. HLA class I and class II types, where available, came from metadata supplied by the sample provider rather than from assay-based typing. Subjects who had been exposed to COVID-19, were actively infected with it, or had recovered from it provided the deeply sampled blood TCRbeta repertoires that made up the dataset.

Collaborating institutions collected whole blood in K2EDTA tubes following their own protocols. For TCRbeta analysis, collaborators shipped samples as frozen whole blood, isolated PBMCs, or DNA extracted from either of those sample types. What the study reported, not specific to this receptor: The quantity of clinical and demographic metadata differed by source and by participant and was supplied without curation.

CDR1 and CDR2, per the germline V gene, are KGHSH and LQKENI. From the cysteine up to the phenylalanine, the CDR3 has a length of 16 residues. Just the 48-base CDR3 DNA is kept, in frame starting at base 1. V and J are trimmed by 6 bases and 5 bases, and the gene matches miss 10 bases of the junction. TCRbeta CDR3 regions were amplified from genomic DNA using the immunoSEQ Assay, a bias-controlled multiplex PCR. As for the original processing: The number of nucleated cells in each sample was estimated by amplification of reference gene primers within the assay. To quantify the absolute abundance of each unique TCRbeta CDR3 rearrangement, sequence reads were collapsed and filtered. For each sample, productive Simpson clonality was calculated by taking the square root of Simpson's diversity index across productive rearrangements. Here the immuneACCESS table is served through TCRdb, limited to in-frame sequences with V and J called. Missing clones are a known gap in these copies; in checked studies unresolved V genes cover under half, and the rest lacks a known reason. The D gene and trimming were derived from the DNA, and the V and J assignments and clone size from that table. The sample data list roughly 180,000 clones, and 76% of these were observed just once. The ten largest account for roughly 7.8% of the sample.

Recombination connected TRBV18 to TRBJ2-3, with 11 bases matching TRBD2. The receptor comes from a woman between 45 and 60 years old with active or convalescent COVID-19. Sequenced: peripheral blood. The nucleotides read TGTGCCAGCTCCCCCCTGCCGGGACTAGCGGTAGATACGCAGTATTTT. Its product reads: CASSPLPGLAVDTQYF.